This entry features one T cell receptor beta chain sequence. The data derive from a study of CD8 T cells in Susac syndrome. The RNA, about 0.45 to 1 ug, was put through reverse transcription using random hexamers. Amplification of TCR beta CDR3 by immunoSEQ multiplex PCR spanned 54 Vbeta and 13 Jbeta. A single record per CDR3 protein comes from TCRdb applying MiXCR to the immunoSEQ multiplex PCR reads. The sample consists of approximately 100,000 distinct CDR3 sequences, about nine tenths of them appearing once. The T cells that were sequenced for TCR beta were CD8+ and CD4+ cells from blood. Controls comprised healthy donors matched for age and sex. CD8+ and CD4+ T cells were negatively isolated; TEMRA cells were FACS-enriched. The specimen sequenced was CD4+ T cells from PBMCs. This TCR derives from a human donor in good health.

CDR3 nucleotide sequence: TGCAGTGCTAGAGATTGGCCCTTTCAGTACTTC. It translates to CSARDWPFQYF. The rearrangement links TRBV20-1 to TRBJ2-4, with unresolved D. The CDR3 has 11 amino acids. CDR1 and CDR2 from the germline V gene are DFQATT and SNEGSKA (reference sequence). Between the trimmed V and J ends, which lost 0 bases and 11 bases, there was a span of 8 bases.